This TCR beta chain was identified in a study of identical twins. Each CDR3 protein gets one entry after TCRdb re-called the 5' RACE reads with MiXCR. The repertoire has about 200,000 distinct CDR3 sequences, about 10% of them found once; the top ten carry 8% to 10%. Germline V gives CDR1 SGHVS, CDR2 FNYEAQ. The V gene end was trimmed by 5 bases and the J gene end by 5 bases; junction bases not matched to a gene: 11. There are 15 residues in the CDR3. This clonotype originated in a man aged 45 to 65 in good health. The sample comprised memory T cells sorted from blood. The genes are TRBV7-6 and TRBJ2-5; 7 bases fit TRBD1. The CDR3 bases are TGTGCCAGCAGCCATCGACTGACAGGGTCGGAGACCCAGTACTTC. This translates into CASSHRLTGSETQYF.